This T cell receptor beta chain was observed in a study of T-cell reconstitution after alpha-beta-depleted transplantation in children. Study-level points and caveats: It was newly produced T cells that mostly accounted for T-cell counts and diversity one year after transplant.

The TCRbeta library incorporated unique molecular identifiers. TCRdb processed the PCR reads anew with MiXCR; each CDR3 protein has one entry. This sample has about 980,000 distinct CDR3 sequences, with around 30% found just once. Trimming removed 1 base at V and 2 bases at J, with 16 bases between. The germline V gene encodes CDR1 DFQATT and CDR2 SNEGSKA (reference sequence). This CDR3 comprises 16 residues. This clonotype has more than one count but fewer than ten. Its antigen remains unknown. This clonotype originated in a boy under two years old who had a stem cell transplant for SCID, so the T cells may come from the graft donor. The sequencing used PBMCs, mostly from graft donor cells, collected 360 days after TCRalphabeta/CD19-depleted stem cell transplant. The gene calls are TRBV20-1 and TRBJ2-3; D remains ambiguous. CDR3 nucleotides: TGCAGTGCTAGAGGCCCGCTAATACACAACACAGATACGCAGTATTTT. Translation gives CSARGPLIHNTDTQYF.